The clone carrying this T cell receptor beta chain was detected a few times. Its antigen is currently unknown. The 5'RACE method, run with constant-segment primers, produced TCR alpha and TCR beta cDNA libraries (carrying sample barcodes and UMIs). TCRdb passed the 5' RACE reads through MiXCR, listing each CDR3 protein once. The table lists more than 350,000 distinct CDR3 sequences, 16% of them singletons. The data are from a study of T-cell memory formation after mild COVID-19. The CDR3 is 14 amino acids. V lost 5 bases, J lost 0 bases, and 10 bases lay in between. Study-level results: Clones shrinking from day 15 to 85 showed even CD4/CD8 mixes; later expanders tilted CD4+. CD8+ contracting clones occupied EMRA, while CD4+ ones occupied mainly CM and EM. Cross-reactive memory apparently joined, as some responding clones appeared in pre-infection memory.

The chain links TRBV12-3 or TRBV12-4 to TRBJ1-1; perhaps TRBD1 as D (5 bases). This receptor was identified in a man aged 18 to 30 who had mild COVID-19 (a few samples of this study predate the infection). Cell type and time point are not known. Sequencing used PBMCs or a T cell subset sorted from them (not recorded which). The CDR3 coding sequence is TGTGCCAGCAGTCGTGACAGAGTGAACACTGAAGCTTTCTTT. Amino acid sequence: CASSRDRVNTEAFF.